The clone carrying this T cell receptor (beta chain) has a single count. Its target is not known. The sample originates from a study of cytomegalovirus exposure and HLA in healthy donors. The PCR was carried out with 60 Vbeta primers and 13 Jbeta primers. Original processing notes: An analysis performed later counted around 86 million unique TCR beta chains (roughly 11 million of them shared). The method was immunoSEQ multiplex PCR; TCRdb's version includes in-frame clones alone and lacks a portion of them. V and J calls and clone size come straight from that table; D and trimming were deduced from the DNA. The table lists about 120,000 clones, about 73% of them singletons. The ends were cut back, 2 bases at V and 0 bases at J, with 5 bases in the middle. This CDR3 has 15 residues. Germline CDR1 LGHNA, CDR2 YNFKEQ. Study conclusions and caveats: In a later analysis, TCR beta V- and J-gene trimming showed a link to a missense DCLRE1C variant.

The TCR originated in a woman aged 25 to 39 in good health and CMV-seropositive. V gene TRBV4-2 combines with J gene TRBJ2-6; no clear D. Sequencing was done on a sample of PBMCs. CDR3 in amino acids: CASSQLSSGANVLTF. The CDR3 DNA follows: TGTGCCAGCAGCCAACTGAGCTCTGGGGCCAACGTCCTGACTTTC.